This T cell receptor (beta chain) was found in a study of blood T cell repertoires in COVID-19 (dated by TCRdb to the early 2020s). Regarding the complete study: The collaborator samples originated in the United States, Italy and Spain and spanned the acute and convalescent phases of COVID-19. The material from the prospective study consisted of cDNA or gDNA derived from T cells, B-cell-depleted T cells, or PBMCs. The dataset comprised deeply sampled blood TCRbeta repertoires from subjects exposed to, actively infected with, or recovered from COVID-19. A de-identified subject ID, COVID-19 status, age in years and sex were almost always included in the sample metadata. A freely available public database, intended as a resource for researchers studying the immune response to SARS-CoV-2, is where the repertoires were released. The samples were drawn from two sources: the first 160 participants of the ongoing ImmuneRACE study, and 1,000 to 1,500 subjects contributed by 6 global collaborators. HLA class I and class II types, where available, came from metadata supplied by the sample provider rather than from assay-based typing.

Points on this clone: Its antigen is unknown. At one boundary the junction diverges from the germline segment, which might be a read error.

Study-wide findings and limitations: The amount of clinical and demographic metadata varied by source and participant and was provided uncurated.

Collaborating institutions collected whole blood in K2EDTA tubes following their own protocols. For TCRbeta analysis, collaborator samples were shipped as frozen whole blood, as isolated PBMCs, or as DNA extracted from either sample type. The CDR3 holds 14 amino acids from the cysteine to the phenylalanine. Only CDR3 DNA is held: 42 bases, read in frame from base 1. CDR1 and CDR2 (MNHEY, SVGAGI) derive from the germline V gene. TCRbeta CDR3 regions were amplified from genomic DNA by means of the immunoSEQ Assay, a bias-controlled multiplex PCR. In the authors' own workflow: Nucleated cell counts per sample were estimated from amplification of reference gene primers within the assay. Sequence reads were collapsed and filtered to measure the absolute abundance of every unique TCRbeta CDR3 rearrangement. Productive Simpson clonality was computed per sample as the square root of Simpson's diversity index over productive rearrangements. Entries here come from immuneACCESS through TCRdb and include only in-frame sequences with V and J called. Some clones fail to appear in such tables; in the studies checked, an unresolved V gene covers under half of the shortfall, and the cause of the remainder is unknown. V, J and clone size reflect that table, while D and trimming were determined from the DNA. Here the sample has about 160,000 clones; around nine tenths occur a single time. The ten largest clonotypes hold about a sixth of the sample.

This receptor was taken from a man aged 55 to 70 with active or convalescent COVID-19. Recombination joined TRBV6-5 with TRBJ2-1, and the D gene may be TRBD2, 5 bases matching. The specimen sequenced was peripheral blood. The nucleotide sequence reads as follows: TGTGCCAGCAGTGACTCCCCCCTAGCCGAAGAGCAGTTCTTC. The encoded protein is CASSDSPLAEEQFF.